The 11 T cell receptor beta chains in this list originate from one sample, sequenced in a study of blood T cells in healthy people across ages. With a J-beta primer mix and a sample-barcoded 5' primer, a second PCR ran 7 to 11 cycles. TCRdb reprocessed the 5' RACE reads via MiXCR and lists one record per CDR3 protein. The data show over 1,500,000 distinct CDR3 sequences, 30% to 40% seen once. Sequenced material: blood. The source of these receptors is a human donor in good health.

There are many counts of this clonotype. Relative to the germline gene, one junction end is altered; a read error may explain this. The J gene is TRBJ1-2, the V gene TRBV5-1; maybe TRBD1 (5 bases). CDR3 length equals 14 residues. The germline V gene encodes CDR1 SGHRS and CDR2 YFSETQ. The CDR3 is CASSLEGPNYGYTF. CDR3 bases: TGTGCCAGCAGTTTGGAGGGACCTAACTATGGCTACACCTTC.

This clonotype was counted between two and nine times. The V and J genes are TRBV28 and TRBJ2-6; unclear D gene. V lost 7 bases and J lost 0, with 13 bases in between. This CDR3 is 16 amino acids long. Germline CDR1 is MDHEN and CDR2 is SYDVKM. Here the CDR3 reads CASTYLQSSGANVLTF. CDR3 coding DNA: TGTGCCAGCACTTATCTGCAAAGCTCTGGGGCCAACGTCCTGACTTTC. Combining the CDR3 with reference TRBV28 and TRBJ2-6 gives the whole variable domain DVKVTQSSRYLVKRTGEKVFLECVQDMDHENMFWYRQDPGLGLRLIYFSYDVKMKEKGDIPEGYSVSREKKERFSLILESASTNQTSMYLCASTYLQSSGANVLTFGAGSRLTVL.

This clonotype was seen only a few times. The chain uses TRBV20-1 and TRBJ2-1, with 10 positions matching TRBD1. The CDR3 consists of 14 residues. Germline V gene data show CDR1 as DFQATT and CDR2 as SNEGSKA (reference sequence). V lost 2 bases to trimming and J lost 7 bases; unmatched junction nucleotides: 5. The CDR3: CSARRQGASNEQFF. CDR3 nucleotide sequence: TGCAGTGCTAGAAGACAGGGGGCTAGTAATGAGCAGTTCTTC.

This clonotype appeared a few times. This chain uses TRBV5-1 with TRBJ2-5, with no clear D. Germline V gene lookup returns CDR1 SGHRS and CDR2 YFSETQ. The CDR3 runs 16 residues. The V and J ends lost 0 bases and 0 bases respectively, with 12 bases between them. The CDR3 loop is CASSLGGPAYQETQYF. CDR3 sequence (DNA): TGCGCCAGCAGCTTGGGAGGCCCAGCATACCAAGAGACCCAGTACTTC. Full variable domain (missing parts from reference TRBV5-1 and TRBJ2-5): KAGVTQTPRYLIKTRGQQVTLSCSPISGHRSVSWYQQTPGQGLQFLFEYFSETQRNKGNFPGRFSGRQFSNSRSEMNVSTLELGDSALYLCASSLGGPAYQETQYFGPGTRLLVL.

CDR3 amino acids: CASSQDGTRSDTQYF. The CDR3 DNA sequence: TGCGCCAGCAGCCAAGACGGGACCAGATCAGATACGCAGTATTTT. V is TRBV4-3 and J is TRBJ2-3, with D perhaps being TRBD1 or TRBD2 (5 bases each). Germline values: CDR1 LGHNA, CDR2 YSLEER. The CDR3 length is 15 residues. Trimming cost V 0 bases and J 4 bases, with 11 bases left between them.

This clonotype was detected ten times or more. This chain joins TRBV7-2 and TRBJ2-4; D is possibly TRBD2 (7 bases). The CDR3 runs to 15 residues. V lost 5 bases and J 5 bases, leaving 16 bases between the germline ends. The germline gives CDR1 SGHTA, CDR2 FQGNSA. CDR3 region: CASSPRGGLENIQYF. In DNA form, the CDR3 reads TGTGCCAGCAGCCCCAGGGGAGGGCTCGAAAACATTCAGTACTTC.

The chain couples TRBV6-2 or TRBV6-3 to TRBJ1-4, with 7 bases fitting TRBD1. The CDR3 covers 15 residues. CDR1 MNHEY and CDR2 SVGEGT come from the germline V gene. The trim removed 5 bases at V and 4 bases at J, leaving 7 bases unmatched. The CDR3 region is CASSVIRDSNEKLFF. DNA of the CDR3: TGTGCCAGCAGTGTCATCCGGGACAGTAATGAAAAACTGTTTTTT.

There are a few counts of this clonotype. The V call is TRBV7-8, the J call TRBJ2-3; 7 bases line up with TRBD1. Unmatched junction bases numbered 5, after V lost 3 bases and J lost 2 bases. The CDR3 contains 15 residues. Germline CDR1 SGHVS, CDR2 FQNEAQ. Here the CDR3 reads CASSFSTGATDTQYF. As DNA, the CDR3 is TGTGCCAGCAGCTTTTCAACAGGGGCCACAGATACGCAGTATTTT.

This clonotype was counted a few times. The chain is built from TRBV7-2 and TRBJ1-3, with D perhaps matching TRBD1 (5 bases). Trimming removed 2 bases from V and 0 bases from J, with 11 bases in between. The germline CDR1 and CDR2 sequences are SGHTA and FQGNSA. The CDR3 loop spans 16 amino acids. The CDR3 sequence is CASSLRGLHSGNTIYF. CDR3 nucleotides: TGTGCCAGCAGCTTACGGGGACTGCACTCTGGAAACACCATATATTTT.

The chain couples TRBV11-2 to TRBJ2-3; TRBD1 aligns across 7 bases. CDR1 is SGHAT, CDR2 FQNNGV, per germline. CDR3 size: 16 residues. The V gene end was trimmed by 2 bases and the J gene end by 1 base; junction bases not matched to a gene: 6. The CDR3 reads CASSLILQGGTDTQYF. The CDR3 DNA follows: TGTGCCAGCAGCTTAATCCTCCAGGGGGGCACAGATACGCAGTATTTT.

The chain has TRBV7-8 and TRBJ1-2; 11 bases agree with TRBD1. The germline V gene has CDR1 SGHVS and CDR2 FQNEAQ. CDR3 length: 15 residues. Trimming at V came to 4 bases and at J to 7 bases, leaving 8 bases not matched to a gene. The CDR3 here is CASSSSGTGGRGYTF. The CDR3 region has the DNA TGTGCCAGCAGCTCCTCCGGGACAGGGGGACGTGGCTACACCTTC.